These 9 T cell receptor beta chains share one sample of origin, sequenced in a study of Ad26.COV2.S vaccination and SARS-CoV-2 variants. Clones were read by immunoSEQ multiplex PCR, and TCRdb kept only the in-frame ones, dropping some. This sample has about 350,000 clones, with around 92% found just once. The material was peripheral blood, obtained after recovery from COVID-19. Receptors originate from a human donor who had recovered from COVID-19.

The CDR3, as DNA: TGTGCCAGTACGGACGGATTGAACACCGGGGAGCTGTTTTTT. Amino acids: CASTDGLNTGELFF. V is TRBV19 and J is TRBJ2-2; D gene uncertain. Per the germline V gene, CDR1 is LNHDA and CDR2 is SQIVND (reference sequence). CDR3 length: 14 amino acids. V lost 7 bases to trimming and J lost 1 base, with 10 bases between them.

The CDR3 sequence is CASEYREAGELFF. CDR3 coding DNA: TGTGCCAGCGAGTACAGGGAAGCCGGGGAGCTGTTTTTT. The chain couples TRBV2 to TRBJ2-2; maybe TRBD1 (6 bases). Germline CDR1 and CDR2: SNHLY and FYNNEI. Trimming stripped 8 bases from V and 6 bases from J, with 13 bases between. CDR3 length: 13 amino acids.

The chain has TRBV5-1 and TRBJ2-1; TRBD2 matches 9 bases. After removal of 0 bases from V and 6 bases from J, the junction contained 4 bases not matched to a gene. Germline values: CDR1 SGHRS, CDR2 YFSETQ. This CDR3 region has 15 residues. The CDR3, as DNA: TGCGCCAGCAGCTTGGGGGCGGGGGGGCCCAATGAGCAGTTCTTC. Amino acids: CASSLGAGGPNEQFF. The full variable domain, its missing parts supplied by reference TRBV5-1 and TRBJ2-1, is KAGVTQTPRYLIKTRGQQVTLSCSPISGHRSVSWYQQTPGQGLQFLFEYFSETQRNKGNFPGRFSGRQFSNSRSEMNVSTLELGDSALYLCASSLGAGGPNEQFFGPGTRLTVL.

This chain joins TRBV24-1 and TRBJ2-1; a possible D gene is TRBD2 (7 bases). Germline-derived CDR1 and CDR2 are KGHDR and SFDVKD. This CDR3 spans 14 amino acids. Trimming removed 5 bases at V and 11 bases at J, with 18 bases between. CDR3: CATSVGGGGQKQFF. CDR3 in DNA: TGTGCCACCAGTGTGGGGGGAGGGGGGCAAAAGCAGTTCTTC.

The chain couples TRBV6-6 to TRBJ2-6; 9 positions agree with TRBD1. This CDR3 spans 18 amino acids. V was pared by 7 bases and J by 1 base, with 11 bases of the junction left unmatched. Per the germline V gene, CDR1 is MNHNY and CDR2 is SVGAGI (reference sequence). The CDR3 sequence: CASTRTGTGSSGANVLTF. DNA for the CDR3: TGTGCCAGCACTCGCACCGGGACAGGGAGTTCTGGGGCCAACGTCCTGACTTTC.

This clone showed up just a few times. This sequence joins TRBV5-4 and TRBJ1-2; 7 bases match TRBD1. CDR3 size: 14 residues. Germline CDR1 and CDR2: SGHNT and YYREEE (reference sequence). V was clipped by 3 bases and J by 4 bases; unmatched bases: 6. CDR3 amino acids: CASSSPGTVYGYTF. The CDR3, as DNA: TGTGCCAGCAGCTCTCCGGGGACAGTCTATGGCTACACCTTC. Together with reference TRBV5-4 and TRBJ1-2, the CDR3 gives the full variable domain: ETGVTQSPTHLIKTRGQQVTLRCSSQSGHNTVSWYQQALGQGPQFIFQYYREEENGRGNFPPRFSGLQFPNYSSELNVNALELDDSALYLCASSSPGTVYGYTFGSGTRLTVV.

The chain links TRBV5-6 to TRBJ1-4; TRBD1 aligns across 11 bases. The length of the CDR3 is 17 residues. The V gene end was trimmed by 4 bases and the J gene end by 3 bases; junction bases not matched to a gene: 8. Germline CDR1 SGHDT, CDR2 YYEEEE. Here the CDR3 DNA reads TGTGCCAGCAGCGGCGGGACAGGGGGATTAGCTAATGAAAAACTGTTTTTT. Encoded protein: CASSGGTGGLANEKLFF.

The rearrangement links TRBV15 to TRBJ1-5; no definite D call. Per the germline V gene, CDR1 is LNHNV and CDR2 is YYDKDF (reference sequence). The CDR3 runs to 14 residues. The V end lost 5 bases, the J end lost 0 bases, and 8 bases lay between the germline ends. The CDR3 loop reads CATSSDRSNQPQHF. CDR3 nucleotide sequence: TGTGCCACCAGCTCGGACCGTAGCAATCAGCCCCAGCATTTT.

This rearrangement joins TRBV7-6 to TRBJ2-7, with 9 bases identical to TRBD1. Unmatched junction bases numbered 9, after V lost 4 bases and J lost 5 bases. The germline V gene encodes CDR1 SGHVS and CDR2 FNYEAQ. The CDR3 is 15 amino acids. The CDR3 region has the DNA TGTGCCAGCAGCTGGACAGGGGATCACTTCGACGAGCAGTACTTC. Its protein is CASSWTGDHFDEQYF.